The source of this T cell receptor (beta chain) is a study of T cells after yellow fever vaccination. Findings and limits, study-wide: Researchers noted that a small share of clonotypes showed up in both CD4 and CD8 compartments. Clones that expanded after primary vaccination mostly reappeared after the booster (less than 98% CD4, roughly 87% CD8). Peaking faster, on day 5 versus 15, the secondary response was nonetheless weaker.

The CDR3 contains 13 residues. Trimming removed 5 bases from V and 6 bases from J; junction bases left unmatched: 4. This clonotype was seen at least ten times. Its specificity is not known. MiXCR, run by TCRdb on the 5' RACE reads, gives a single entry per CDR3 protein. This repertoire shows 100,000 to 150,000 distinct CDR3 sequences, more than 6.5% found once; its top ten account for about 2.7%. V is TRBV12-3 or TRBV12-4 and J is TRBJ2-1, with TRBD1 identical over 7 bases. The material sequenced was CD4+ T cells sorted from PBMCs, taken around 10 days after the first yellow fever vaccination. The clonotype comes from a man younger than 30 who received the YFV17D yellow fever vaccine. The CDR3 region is CASSDYRGNEQFF. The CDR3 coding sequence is TGTGCCAGCAGTGACTACAGGGGCAATGAGCAGTTCTTC.